This is a list of T cell receptor beta chains from one sample in a study of cytomegalovirus exposure and HLA in healthy donors. Clones were read by immunoSEQ multiplex PCR, and TCRdb kept only the in-frame ones, dropping some. Of approximately 130,000 clones in the sample, about 81% are singletons; the top ten hold around 8.5%. Sequencing was done on a sample of PBMCs. The receptors originated from a woman in her 50s in good health and CMV-seropositive. Each CDR3 is given with its conserved first and last residue. Fields, in order: V gene, clone size, J gene, D gene, CDR3 DNA, CDR3 protein. A D gene is named only where the DNA matches it firmly. Some rows mark clone size as missing; the rest say once, few, many or name a class of expanded clone.

TRBV7-9	-	TRBJ2-7	-	TGTGCCAGCAGCACCGAAAACGGAGGATACGAGCAGTACTTC	CASSTENGGYEQYF
TRBV9	-	TRBJ2-6	TRBD1	TGTGCCAGTGGCGACAGGGGGCGTAGTTCTGGGGCCAACGTCCTGACTTTC	CASGDRGRSSGANVLTF
TRBV6-1	once	TRBJ2-5	TRBD1	TGTGCCAGCAGTGAAGCCCACGGGACAGGGGTGGGGACCCAGTACTTC	CASSEAHGTGVGTQYF
TRBV30	once	TRBJ2-6	-	TGTGCCTGGACCCCCACGGGCAAAACTGCGGGCTCTGGGGCCAACGTCCTGACTTTC	CAWTPTGKTAGSGANVLTF
TRBV7-7	-	TRBJ2-5	-	TGTGCTAGCAGCTTAGCTCCTACCGGGTACCAAGAGACCCAGTACTTC	CASSLAPTGYQETQYF
TRBV4-2	-	TRBJ1-3	-	TGTGCCAGCAGCCAAGGACAGAGAGCAGTAAGATCTGGAAACACCATATATTTT	CASSQGQRAVRSGNTIYF
TRBV11-1	few	TRBJ2-5	TRBD2	TGTGCCAGCAGCTCAGTAGCGGGGGGGCAAGAGACCCAGTACTTC	CASSSVAGGQETQYF
TRBV9	-	TRBJ1-6	-	TGTGCCAGCAGCGTAGATTCGACTCCCGCCAATTCACCCCTCCACTTT	CASSVDSTPANSPLHF
TRBV7-2	-	TRBJ2-3	TRBD1	TGTGCCAGCAGCGACCTTGGGACAGGGCTGGCAGATACGCAGTATTTT	CASSDLGTGLADTQYF
TRBV11-1	-	TRBJ2-1	TRBD2	TGTGCCAGCAGCTTTACTAGCGGCTCCTACAATGAGCAGTTCTTC	CASSFTSGSYNEQFF
TRBV7-2	-	TRBJ2-5	-	TGTGCCAGCAGCTTAGAAAGCTGGAGACAAGAGACCCAGTACTTC	CASSLESWRQETQYF
TRBV7-8	-	TRBJ2-7	TRBD2	TGTGCCAGCAGCTTAGTGAGGGCGGGAGGGCCCTACGAGCAGTACTTC	CASSLVRAGGPYEQYF
TRBV6-5	-	TRBJ1-5	-	TGTGCCAGCAGTCATGGACACCCTAGCAATCAGCCCCAGCATTTT	CASSHGHPSNQPQHF
TRBV2	-	TRBJ2-5	-	TGTGCCAGCAGGCGGGACAGCCAAGAGACCCAGTACTTC	CASRRDSQETQYF
TRBV4-1	-	TRBJ1-2	TRBD1	TGCGCCAGCAGCGCGTCGGGACAGGGATATTATGGCTACACCTTC	CASSASGQGYYGYTF
TRBV19	-	TRBJ1-5	-	TGTGCCAGTAGGGAGACAGCTTATAGCAATCAGCCCCAGCATTTT	CASRETAYSNQPQHF
TRBV5-8	-	TRBJ1-3	TRBD1	TGTGCCAGCAGCTCTGGGACAGTCCCCCCATTCTCTGGAAACACCATATATTTT	CASSSGTVPPFSGNTIYF
TRBV4-2	-	TRBJ2-3	-	TGTGCCAGCAGCCAAGAAACTAGTTCGTCCTCCGTGGATACGCAGTATTTT	CASSQETSSSSVDTQYF
TRBV5-5	-	TRBJ2-5	TRBD1	TGTGCCAGCAGTCCCCGGACAGGGAGCCAAGAGACCCAGTACTTC	CASSPRTGSQETQYF
TRBV5-1	-	TRBJ1-2	-	TGCGCCAGCAGCTTGGAGTCAGGGTATGGCTACACCTTC	CASSLESGYGYTF
TRBV5-1	few	TRBJ2-7	TRBD1	TGCGCCAGCAGCTTGGAAGGGACAGGCTGGGGCGAGCAGTACTTC	CASSLEGTGWGEQYF
TRBV5-6	-	TRBJ2-5	-	TGTGCCAGCAGCTTGGCCAGGGTGGAAAAGACCCAGTACTTC	CASSLARVEKTQYF
TRBV2	-	TRBJ2-2	TRBD2	TGTGCCAGCAGTGGGGTAGCGGGAATCAATACCGGGGAGCTGTTTTTT	CASSGVAGINTGELFF
TRBV7-9	-	TRBJ1-5	TRBD1	TGTGCCAGCAGCGCACAGGGGTCGACTCAGCCCCAGCATTTT	CASSAQGSTQPQHF
TRBV2	few	TRBJ2-2	TRBD1	TGTGCCAGCTCATCAGGGGGCATAGGCACCGGGGAGCTGTTTTTT	CASSSGGIGTGELFF
TRBV14	-	TRBJ2-1	TRBD1	TGTGCCAGCAGCCCCCAGGGGGTTGTAAGGTCGCGGTTCTTC	CASSPQGVVRSRFF
TRBV2	-	TRBJ1-6	TRBD1	TGTGCCAGCAAAGGGACAGGCAATTCACCCCTCCACTTT	CASKGTGNSPLHF
TRBV13	-	TRBJ2-7	-	TGTGCCAGCAGCTTAGATCCCGCCGCGAGTGAAGAATCCTACGAGCAGTACTTC	CASSLDPAASEESYEQYF
TRBV7-3	once	TRBJ2-3	-	TGTGCCAGCAGCCTATGGACTGCAGATACGCAGTATTTT	CASSLWTADTQYF
TRBV6-5	-	TRBJ1-2	TRBD1	TGTGCCAGCCAGGAACAGGGGGCTTACGCGGGCTACACCTTC	CASQEQGAYAGYTF
TRBV18	-	TRBJ2-5	-	TGTGCCAGCTCACCGAGGGTTGGGGGGCAAGAGACCCAGTACTTC	CASSPRVGGQETQYF
TRBV5-1	once	TRBJ2-5	TRBD2	TGCGCCAGCAGCGGGGACTACCCCCGAGGGGAGACCCAGTACTTC	CASSGDYPRGETQYF
TRBV30	-	TRBJ1-1	-	TGTGCCTGGAGAATGCCTGTCGGGGCTGAAGCTTTCTTT	CAWRMPVGAEAFF
TRBV7-2	few	TRBJ2-4	-	TGTGCCAGCACCCCCGCCGGGGGTAGGTCAAACATTCAGTACTTC	CASTPAGGRSNIQYF
TRBV7-3	-	TRBJ2-5	-	TGTGCCAGCAGCTTAAACCCCGGGGGTGGGATGGGGACCCAGTACTTC	CASSLNPGGGMGTQYF
TRBV11-2	-	TRBJ2-7	TRBD2	TGTGCCAGCAGCTTAGATATAATGGGACTAGCGGGAAGAGAGCAGTACTTC	CASSLDIMGLAGREQYF
TRBV4-3	once	TRBJ1-6	-	TGCGCCAGCAGCCAAGCACCGGGATATAATTCACCCCTCCACTTT	CASSQAPGYNSPLHF
TRBV7-2	-	TRBJ2-7	TRBD1	TGTGCCAGCAGCCCGCTCTACAGGGGACCCTACGAGCAGTACTTC	CASSPLYRGPYEQYF
TRBV30	-	TRBJ1-4	-	TGTGCCTGGAGTAGCAGGGCCACTAATGAAAAACTGTTTTTT	CAWSSRATNEKLFF
TRBV19	-	TRBJ1-4	-	TGTGCCAGTAGTTACAGTGCAACTAATGAAAAACTGTTTTTT	CASSYSATNEKLFF
TRBV7-9	-	TRBJ1-2	-	TGTGCCAGCGAGTTCACGGGCTATGGCTACACCTTC	CASEFTGYGYTF
TRBV19	-	TRBJ2-6	-	TGTGCCAGTAGTGCACAGGTCTCTGGGGCCAACGTCCTGACTTTC	CASSAQVSGANVLTF
TRBV5-4	few	TRBJ2-2	-	TGTGCCAGCAGCTTGGTCGGCAGGAGGGGCACCGGGGAGCTGTTTTTT	CASSLVGRRGTGELFF
TRBV28	-	TRBJ1-1	TRBD1	TGTGCCAGCAGACCCGGGACAGCAAACACTGAAGCTTTCTTT	CASRPGTANTEAFF
TRBV6-1	-	TRBJ2-7	-	TGTGCCAGCAAAAATACAGGGCTGGGTTACGAGCAGTACTTC	CASKNTGLGYEQYF
TRBV7-2	-	TRBJ1-1	-	TGTGCCAGCAGCTCCCAAGTAGATACTGAAGCTTTCTTT	CASSSQVDTEAFF